Each of the 5 T cell receptor beta chains below was sequenced from the same sample in a study of T cells in localized non-small cell lung cancer. The table came from immunoSEQ multiplex PCR; TCRdb's copy has only in-frame clones and leaves some out. The sample has 65,000 to 80,000 clones; around 85% are singletons. This material consisted of peripheral blood, taken before any cancer treatment. All receptors come from an older female donor with stage I lung adenocarcinoma.

This chain connects TRBV5-1 to TRBJ1-1; D is ambiguous. V was trimmed by 1 base and J by 7 bases, leaving 11 bases between them. The CDR3 totals 13 residues. Germline values: CDR1 SGHRS, CDR2 YFSETQ. This CDR3 reads CASSLLDGVEAFF. DNA of the CDR3: TGCGCCAGCAGCTTGTTGGACGGGGTTGAAGCTTTCTTT.

This clone has just a few counts. The gene calls are TRBV5-1 and TRBJ2-7; possibly TRBD1 for D (6 bases). The germline CDR1 and CDR2 sequences are SGHRS and YFSETQ. This CDR3 region has 15 residues. The V end was cut by 3 bases, the J end by 1 base, with 14 bases between. The CDR3 protein is CASSYHGQSSYEQYF. The CDR3 bases are TGCGCCAGCAGCTACCACGGACAGTCTTCCTACGAGCAGTACTTC.

This chain uses TRBV5-1 with TRBJ2-1, with 8 bases matching TRBD2. There are 14 residues in the CDR3. V was clipped by 1 base and J by 5 bases; unmatched bases: 2. CDR1 is SGHRS, CDR2 YFSETQ, per germline. The CDR3 DNA reads as TGCGCCAGCAGCTTGATTAGCGGGAACAATGAGCAGTTCTTC. It is translated as CASSLISGNNEQFF.

J is TRBJ2-7 and V is TRBV10-3; a possible D gene is TRBD1 (6 bases). The germline CDR1 and CDR2 sequences are ENHRY and SYGVKD. V lost 0 bases and J lost 6, with 21 bases in between. The CDR3 loop spans 17 amino acids. The CDR3 DNA sequence: TGTGCCATCAGTGAGTCGAATTGGCAGGGGATGGCCGGCGAGCAGTACTTC. Amino acid sequence: CAISESNWQGMAGEQYF.

The chain combines TRBV7-9 with TRBJ2-5; D gene uncertain. V lost 5 bases and J lost 2, with 3 bases in between. This CDR3 has 11 amino acids. CDR1 SEHNR and CDR2 FQNEAQ come from the germline V gene (reference sequence). The CDR3: CASSLQETQYF. CDR3 DNA sequence: TGTGCCAGCAGCCTACAAGAGACCCAGTACTTC.